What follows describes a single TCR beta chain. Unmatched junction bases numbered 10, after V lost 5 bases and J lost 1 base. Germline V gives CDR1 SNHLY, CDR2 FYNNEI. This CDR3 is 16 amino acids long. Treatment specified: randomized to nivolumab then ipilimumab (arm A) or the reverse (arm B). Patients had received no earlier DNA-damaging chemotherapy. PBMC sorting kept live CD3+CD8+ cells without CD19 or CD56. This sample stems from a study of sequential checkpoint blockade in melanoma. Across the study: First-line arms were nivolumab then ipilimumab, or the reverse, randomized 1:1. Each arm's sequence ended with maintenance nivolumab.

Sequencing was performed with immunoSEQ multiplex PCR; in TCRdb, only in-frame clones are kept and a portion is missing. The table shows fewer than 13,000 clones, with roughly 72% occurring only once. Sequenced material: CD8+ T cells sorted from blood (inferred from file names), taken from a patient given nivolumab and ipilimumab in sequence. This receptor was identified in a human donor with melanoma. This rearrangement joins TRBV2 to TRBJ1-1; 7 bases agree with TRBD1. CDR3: CASSLRDSPRNTEAFF. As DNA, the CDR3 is TGTGCCAGCAGTCTCCGGGACAGCCCTAGGAACACTGAAGCTTTCTTT. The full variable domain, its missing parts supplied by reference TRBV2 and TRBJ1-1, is EPEVTQTPSHQVTQMGQEVILRCVPISNHLYFYWYRQILGQKVEFLVSFYNNEISEKSEIFDDQFSVERPDGSNFTLKIRSTKLEDSAMYFCASSLRDSPRNTEAFFGQGTRLTVV.